This entry lists 6 T cell receptor beta chains sequenced from one sample in a study of T cells in Graves' hyperthyroidism and ophthalmopathy. Amplification of TCR beta CDR3 regions used RNA as the template. RT-PCR in the first round (using the HTBI primer set) targeted the TCR CDR3. TCRdb redid the calling of the multiplex PCR reads with MiXCR, one entry per CDR3 protein. The sample lists fewer than 700,000 distinct CDR3 sequences; more than 15% were seen once. The sample consisted of blood. The receptors were sampled from a woman aged 18-29 years with Graves' ophthalmopathy.

The V and J genes are TRBV13 and TRBJ2-7, with a tentative D call TRBD1 (6 bases). Germline loops: CDR1 PRHDT, CDR2 FYEKMQ (reference sequence). This CDR3 comprises 15 residues. Trimming took 5 bases from V and 3 from J, leaving 17 bases between them. CDR3 DNA: TGTGCCAGCAGCGTAACAGGGCTAGCAGGCTACGAGCAGTACTTC. This translates into CASSVTGLAGYEQYF.

The gene calls are TRBV7-2 and TRBJ2-3; 10 nucleotides align to TRBD1. With V trimmed by 2 bases and J by 5 bases, 19 bases remained unmatched. Germline values: CDR1 SGHTA, CDR2 FQGNSA. The CDR3 has 20 residues. CDR3 sequence (DNA): TGTGCCAGCAGCTTAATCCCGGACAGGGGGTTTTATGAGTTAGGAGATACGCAGTATTTT. Translation gives CASSLIPDRGFYELGDTQYF.

This clonotype has a count of ten or more. The rearrangement uses TRBV12-3 or TRBV12-4 and TRBJ1-6, with TRBD1 identical over 9 bases. The trim removed 5 bases at V and 3 bases at J, leaving 11 bases unmatched. The CDR3 has 18 amino acids. CDR3 in DNA: TGTGCCAGCAGTCCAGATTGTACAGGGGGCGGCTATAATTCACCCCTCCACTTT. The encoded protein is CASSPDCTGGGYNSPLHF.

This clonotype has at least ten counts. The chain employs TRBV11-2 and TRBJ1-1, with D perhaps matching TRBD1 (6 bases). The CDR3 sequence is 16 residues long. V was shortened by 0 bases and J by 5 bases, with 16 bases between the two germline ends. Germline V gene sequence: CDR1 SGHAT, CDR2 FQNNGV. The CDR3 region has the DNA TGTGCCAGCAGCTTAGATCTTGGGGGCGGGTATACTGAAGCTTTCTTT. Residues: CASSLDLGGGYTEAFF.

A few counts support this clonotype. At one of its ends the junction is not consistent with the germline gene, which may arise from a read error. The chain links TRBV7-7 to TRBJ1-1; D unresolved. The CDR3 extends over 12 amino acids. Germline CDR1 is SSHAT and CDR2 is FNYEAQ (reference sequence). The CDR3 nucleotides read TGTGCTAGCAGCGGCAGAAGCACTGAAGCTTTCTTT. Translated: CASSGRSTEAFF.

Here the CDR3 reads CASSQEGGAGNTIYF. For the CDR3, the DNA is TGCGCCAGCAGCCAAGAAGGAGGGGCTGGAAACACCATATATTTT. V is TRBV4-3 and J is TRBJ1-3; possible D gene TRBD1, 5 bases. Trimming stripped 0 bases from V and 2 bases from J, with 8 bases between. CDR3 length: 15 amino acids. Germline values: CDR1 LGHNA, CDR2 YSLEER.